This T cell receptor (beta chain) was captured in a study of blood T cell repertoires in COVID-19. Study information: Acute and convalescent COVID-19 samples came from the United States, Italy and Spain. The cDNA or gDNA used as material had been derived from T cells, B-cell-depleted T cells, or PBMCs.

CDR1 is SGHTS, CDR2 YDEGEE, per germline. After removal of 3 bases from V and 4 bases from J, the junction contained 8 bases not matched to a gene. This CDR3 contains 15 residues. In the study's own analysis: How many nucleated cells were present was estimated from reference gene primer amplification. Clones were sequenced by immunoSEQ multiplex PCR, and TCRdb holds only the in-frame ones, with some missing. That table supplies the V and J calls and clone size; D and trimming were determined from the DNA. The table shows under 250,000 clones, with roughly 90% occurring only once. This receptor was identified in a woman between 40 and 50 years old with acute or convalescent COVID-19. The chain joins TRBV5-8 to TRBJ1-2; 8 bases are shared with TRBD1. The sample consisted of peripheral blood. The chain's CDR3 is CASSSATGALYGYTF. The DNA of the CDR3 is TGTGCCAGCAGCTCGGCGACAGGGGCACTCTATGGCTACACCTTC.